This record concerns one T cell receptor (beta chain) sequence. Its antigen is undetermined. The CDR3 extends over 16 amino acids. Germline CDR1 is SEHNR and CDR2 is FQNEAQ (reference sequence). V shed 5 bases, J shed 4 bases, and the junction held 13 bases outside the gene matches. Sorted populations all exceeded 98% purity. Sequenced material consisted of expressed TCRB transcripts (all of the isolated RNA was reverse transcribed). Method: immunoSEQ multiplex PCR; TCRdb's copy keeps in-frame clones and lacks some. The table records 150,000 to 200,000 clones, around 63% of them present only once. The sample belongs to a study of beta chain features in type 1 diabetes. Study findings and constraints: Shorter TCRB CDR3s, moderately but significantly so, were found in Type 1 diabetes patients in all four CD4+ subsets. cDNA-based sequencing might over-represent cells highly expressing TCR. The naive, central memory and Treg TCRB repertoires looked more alike in patients than they did in healthy donors.

This clonotype was sampled from a young man with type 1 diabetes. This chain uses TRBV7-9 with TRBJ1-2; 7 nucleotides agree with TRBD1. Sequences were obtained from naive CD4+ T cells from blood. For the CDR3, the DNA is TGTGCCAGCAGCCCCCTGACAGGGCGGTTTGGCTATGGCTACACCTTC. This gives the protein CASSPLTGRFGYGYTF.